This TCR beta chain was captured in a study of blood T cell repertoires in COVID-19. For the study at large: Samples taken during acute and convalescent COVID-19 were collected in the United States, Italy and Spain. T cells, B-cell-depleted T cells, or PBMCs supplied cDNA or gDNA.

V was trimmed by 0 bases and J by 1 base, leaving 9 bases between them. The CDR3 is 15 amino acids. Germline V gene sequence: CDR1 WNHNN, CDR2 SYGVQD (reference sequence). The authors' processing: Amplification from reference gene primers served as the basis for estimated nucleated cell counts. Profiling relied on immunoSEQ multiplex PCR, and the TCRdb table lists in-frame clones only, not all of them. That table is the source of V, J and clone size, and D and trimming were worked out from the DNA. The repertoire consists of roughly 41,000 clones, with more than 75% occurring once and the leading ten covering roughly 5%.

The chain couples TRBV10-1 to TRBJ1-1, with D possibly matching TRBD1 (5 bases). The sequence came from a human donor in a cohort sampled during active COVID-19. Sequenced sample: peripheral blood. CDR3 residues: CASSESQGPNTEAFF. The CDR3 nucleotides read TGCGCCAGCAGTGAGTCGCAGGGCCCGAACACTGAAGCTTTCTTT.